The clone carrying this TCR beta chain was seen just once. Its antigen is unknown. The sample originates from a study of cytomegalovirus exposure and HLA in healthy donors. Study context: Inside one of the first data releases sat around 80 million unique TCRs taken from HLA-typed donors.

The CDR3 totals 16 residues. Trimming left V 5 bases short and J 1 base short, with 17 bases between. Germline CDR1 and CDR2: MNHEY and SMNVEV (reference sequence). The study, taken as a whole, reports: Sequencing depth across donors, presence/absence analyses assumed, was roughly uniform. Rarity characterized most TCR sequences, yet some public TCRs appeared in many donors. Researchers reportedly found TCR beta sequences accurately predicted most subjects' HLA-A and HLA-B alleles.

PCR used 60 Vbeta primers and 13 Jbeta primers. Measured with immunoSEQ multiplex PCR; TCRdb has only the in-frame clones, and not every one. Of some 130,000 clones listed, around four fifths are singletons. The chain employs TRBV27 and TRBJ1-1; D may be TRBD1 (5 bases). The clonotype originates from a male donor in good health and CMV-seronegative. Sequenced material: PBMCs. The CDR3 DNA reads TGTGCCAGCAGTCCCCCAGGGAGGGCGAGGAACACTGAAGCTTTCTTT. This translates into CASSPPGRARNTEAFF.